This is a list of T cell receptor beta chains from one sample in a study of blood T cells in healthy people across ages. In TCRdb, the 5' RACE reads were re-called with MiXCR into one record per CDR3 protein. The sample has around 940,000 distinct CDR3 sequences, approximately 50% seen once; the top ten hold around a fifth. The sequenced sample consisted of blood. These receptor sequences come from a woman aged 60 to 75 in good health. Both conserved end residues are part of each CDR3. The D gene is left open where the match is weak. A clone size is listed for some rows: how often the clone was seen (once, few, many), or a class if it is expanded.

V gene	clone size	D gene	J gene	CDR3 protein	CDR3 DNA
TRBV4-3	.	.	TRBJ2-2	CASSQFYAGELFF	TGCGCCAGCAGCCAATTCTACGCCGGGGAGCTGTTTTTT
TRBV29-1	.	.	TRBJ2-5	CSVAGSERETQYF	TGCAGCGTTGCAGGATCCGAAAGAGAGACCCAGTACTTC
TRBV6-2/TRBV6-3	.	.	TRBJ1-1	CASSYAGTEAFF	TGTGCCAGCAGTTACGCCGGGACTGAAGCTTTCTTT
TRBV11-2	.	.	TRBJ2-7	CASSPLASGGYNEQYF	TGTGCCAGCAGCCCCTTGGCCAGTGGCGGCTACAATGAGCAGTACTTC
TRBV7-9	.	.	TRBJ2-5	CASSPGGGQALVQQYF	TGTGCCAGCAGCCCAGGCGGGGGACAGGCCCTGGTGCAGCAGTACTTC
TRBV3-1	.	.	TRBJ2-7	CASSQASWVEGGNEQYF	TGTGCCAGCAGCCAAGCTTCCTGGGTGGAGGGTGGCAACGAGCAGTACTTC
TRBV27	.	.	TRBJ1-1	CASSLAGFTEAFF	TGTGCCAGCAGCCTCGCGGGGTTTACTGAAGCTTTCTTT
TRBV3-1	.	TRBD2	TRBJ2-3	CASSQLDRLAGTQYF	TGTGCCAGCAGCCAACTCGACCGACTAGCGGGTACGCAGTATTTT
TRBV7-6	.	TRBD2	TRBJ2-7	CASSQLAMSYEQYF	TGTGCCAGCAGCCAACTAGCGATGTCCTACGAGCAGTACTTC
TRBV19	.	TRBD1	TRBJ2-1	CASRKSAGTVDEQFF	TGTGCCAGTAGAAAATCCGCCGGGACAGTCGATGAGCAGTTCTTC
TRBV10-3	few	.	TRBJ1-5	CAISPGVYSNQPQHF	TGTGCCATCAGCCCCGGTGTCTATAGCAATCAGCCCCAGCATTTT
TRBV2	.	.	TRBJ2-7	CASSALGDEQYF	TGTGCCAGCAGTGCTCTCGGGGACGAGCAGTACTTC
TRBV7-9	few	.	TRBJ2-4	CASSLLYQGGAKNIQYF	TGTGCCAGCAGCTTACTGTACCAGGGAGGAGCCAAAAACATTCAGTACTTC
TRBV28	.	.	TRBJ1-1	CASTSWVGDTEAFF	TGTGCCAGCACCTCCTGGGTCGGCGACACTGAAGCTTTCTTT
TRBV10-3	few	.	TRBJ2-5	CAISVLRVGAETQYF	TGTGCCATCAGTGTTCTACGTGTAGGAGCAGAGACCCAGTACTTC
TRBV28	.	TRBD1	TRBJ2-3	CASSLGWTGGTDTQYF	TGTGCCAGCAGTTTAGGATGGACAGGGGGCACGGATACGCAGTATTTT
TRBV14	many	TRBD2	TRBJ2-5	CASSPGLRETQYF	TGTGCCAGCAGCCCGGGACTACGGGAGACCCAGTACTTC
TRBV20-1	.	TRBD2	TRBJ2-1	CSAHKREGLGGNEQFF	TGCAGTGCTCATAAGCGGGAGGGCCTAGGTGGGAATGAGCAGTTCTTC
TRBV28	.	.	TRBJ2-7	CASSPGQAGYEQYF	TGTGCCAGCAGTCCAGGACAGGCGGGGTACGAGCAGTACTTC
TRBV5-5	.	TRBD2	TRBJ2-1	CASSFGTSGTHNEQFF	TGTGCCAGCAGCTTCGGGACTAGCGGGACGCACAATGAGCAGTTCTTC
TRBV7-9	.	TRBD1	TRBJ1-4	CASLVSGTGIEKLFF	TGTGCCAGTTTAGTATCCGGGACAGGGATTGAAAAACTGTTTTTT
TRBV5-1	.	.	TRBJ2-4	CASSLGGFSWEQYF	TGCGCCAGCAGCTTGGGAGGTTTTTCTTGGGAGCAGTACTTC
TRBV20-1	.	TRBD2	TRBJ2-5	CSARPRGLSRQETQYF	TGCAGTGCTAGACCGCGGGGACTAAGCCGTCAAGAGACCCAGTACTTC